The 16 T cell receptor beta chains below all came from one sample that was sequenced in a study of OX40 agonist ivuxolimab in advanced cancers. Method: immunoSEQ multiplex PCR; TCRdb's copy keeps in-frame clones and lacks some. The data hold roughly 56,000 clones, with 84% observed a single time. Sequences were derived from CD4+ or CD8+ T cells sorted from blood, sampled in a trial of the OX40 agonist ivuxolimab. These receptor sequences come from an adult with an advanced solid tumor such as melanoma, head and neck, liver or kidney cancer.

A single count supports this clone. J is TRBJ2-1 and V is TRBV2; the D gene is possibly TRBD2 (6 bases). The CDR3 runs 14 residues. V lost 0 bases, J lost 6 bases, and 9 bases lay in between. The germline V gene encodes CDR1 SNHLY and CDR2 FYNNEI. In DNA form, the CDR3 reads TGTGCCAGCAGTGAAGCCGGGCGGGGCAATGAGCAGTTCTTC. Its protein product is CASSEAGRGNEQFF.

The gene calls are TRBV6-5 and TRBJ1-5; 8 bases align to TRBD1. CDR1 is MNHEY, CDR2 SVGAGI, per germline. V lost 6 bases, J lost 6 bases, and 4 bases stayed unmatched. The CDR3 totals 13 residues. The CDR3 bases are TGTGCCAGCAGGACAGGGGTCGGTCAGCCCCAGCATTTT. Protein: CASRTGVGQPQHF.

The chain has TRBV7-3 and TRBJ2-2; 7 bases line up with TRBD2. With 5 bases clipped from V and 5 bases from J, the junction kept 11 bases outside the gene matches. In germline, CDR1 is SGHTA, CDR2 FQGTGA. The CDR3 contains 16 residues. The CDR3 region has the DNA TGTGCCAGCAGCCCTACTGGGAGGGCCTTAACCGGGGAGCTGTTTTTT. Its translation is CASSPTGRALTGELFF.

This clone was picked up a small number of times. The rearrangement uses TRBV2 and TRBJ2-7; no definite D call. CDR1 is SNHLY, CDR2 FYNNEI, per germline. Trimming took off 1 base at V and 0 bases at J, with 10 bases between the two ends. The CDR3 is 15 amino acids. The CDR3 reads CASSEVTSPSYEQYF. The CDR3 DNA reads TGTGCCAGCAGTGAAGTGACCAGCCCCTCCTACGAGCAGTACTTC.

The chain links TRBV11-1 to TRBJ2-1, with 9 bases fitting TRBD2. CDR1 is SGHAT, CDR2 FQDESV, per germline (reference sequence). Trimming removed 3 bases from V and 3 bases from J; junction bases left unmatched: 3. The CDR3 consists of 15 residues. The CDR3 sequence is CASSFSGGGYNEQFF. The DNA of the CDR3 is TGTGCCAGCAGCTTTAGCGGGGGAGGCTACAATGAGCAGTTCTTC. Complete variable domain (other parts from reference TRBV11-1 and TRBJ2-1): EAEVAQSPRYKITEKSQAVAFWCDPISGHATLYWYRQILGQGPELLVQFQDESVVDDSQLPKDRFSAERLKGVDSTLKIQPAELGDSAMYLCASSFSGGGYNEQFFGPGTRLTVL.

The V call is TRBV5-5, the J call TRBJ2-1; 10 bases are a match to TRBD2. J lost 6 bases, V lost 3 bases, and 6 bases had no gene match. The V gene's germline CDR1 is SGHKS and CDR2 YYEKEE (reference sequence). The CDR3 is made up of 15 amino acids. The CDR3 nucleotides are TGTGCCAGCAGCTGGATAGCGGGGGGCTTCAATGAGCAGTTCTTC. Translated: CASSWIAGGFNEQFF.

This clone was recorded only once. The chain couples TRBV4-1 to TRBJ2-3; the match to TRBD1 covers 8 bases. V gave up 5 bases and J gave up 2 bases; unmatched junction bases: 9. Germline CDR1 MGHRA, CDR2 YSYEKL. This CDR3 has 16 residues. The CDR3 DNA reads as TGCGCCAGCAGCTCCCGGACAGGGCGGTACACAGATACGCAGTATTTT. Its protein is CASSSRTGRYTDTQYF.

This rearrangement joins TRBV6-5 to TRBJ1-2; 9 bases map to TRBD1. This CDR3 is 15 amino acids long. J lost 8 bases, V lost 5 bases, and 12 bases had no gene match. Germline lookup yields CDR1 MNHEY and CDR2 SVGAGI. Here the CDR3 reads CASSPGTGQSAGYTF. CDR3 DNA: TGTGCCAGCAGTCCGGGGACAGGGCAATCCGCCGGCTACACCTTC.

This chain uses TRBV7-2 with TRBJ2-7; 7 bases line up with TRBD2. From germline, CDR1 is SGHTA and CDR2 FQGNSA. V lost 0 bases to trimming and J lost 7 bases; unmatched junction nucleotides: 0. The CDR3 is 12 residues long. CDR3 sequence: CASSLAGGEQYF. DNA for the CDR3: TGTGCCAGCAGCTTAGCGGGAGGGGAGCAGTACTTC.

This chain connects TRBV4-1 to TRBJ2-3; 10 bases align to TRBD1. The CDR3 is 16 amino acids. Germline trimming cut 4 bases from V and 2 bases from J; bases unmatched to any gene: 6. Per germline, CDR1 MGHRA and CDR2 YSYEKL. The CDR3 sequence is CASSLRDRGVTDTQYF. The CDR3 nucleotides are TGCGCCAGCAGCCTCCGGGACAGGGGTGTCACAGATACGCAGTATTTT.

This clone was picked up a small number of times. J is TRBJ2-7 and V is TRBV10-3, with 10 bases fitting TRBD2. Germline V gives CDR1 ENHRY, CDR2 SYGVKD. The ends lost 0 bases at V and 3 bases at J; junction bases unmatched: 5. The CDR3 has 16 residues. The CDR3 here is CAISESPSGGLYEQYF. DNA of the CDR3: TGTGCCATCAGTGAGTCGCCTAGCGGGGGTCTCTACGAGCAGTACTTC.

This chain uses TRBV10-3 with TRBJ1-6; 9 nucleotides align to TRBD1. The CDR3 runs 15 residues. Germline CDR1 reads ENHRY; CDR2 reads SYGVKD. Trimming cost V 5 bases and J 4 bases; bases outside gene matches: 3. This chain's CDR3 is CAISMGQGYNSPLHF. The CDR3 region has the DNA TGTGCCATCAGTATGGGACAGGGATATAATTCACCCCTCCACTTT.

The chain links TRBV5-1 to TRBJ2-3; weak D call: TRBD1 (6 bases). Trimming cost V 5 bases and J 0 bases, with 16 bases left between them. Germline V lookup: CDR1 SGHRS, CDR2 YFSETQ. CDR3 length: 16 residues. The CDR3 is CASSYSGTPSTDTQYF. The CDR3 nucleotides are TGCGCCAGCAGTTATTCCGGGACACCCAGCACAGATACGCAGTATTTT.

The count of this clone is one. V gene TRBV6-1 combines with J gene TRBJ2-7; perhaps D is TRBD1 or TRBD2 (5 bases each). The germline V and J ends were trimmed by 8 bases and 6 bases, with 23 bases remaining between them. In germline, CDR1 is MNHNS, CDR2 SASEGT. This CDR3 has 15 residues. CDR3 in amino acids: CASHTLGGEGREQYF. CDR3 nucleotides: TGTGCCAGCCACACTCTCGGTGGTGAGGGACGCGAGCAGTACTTC.

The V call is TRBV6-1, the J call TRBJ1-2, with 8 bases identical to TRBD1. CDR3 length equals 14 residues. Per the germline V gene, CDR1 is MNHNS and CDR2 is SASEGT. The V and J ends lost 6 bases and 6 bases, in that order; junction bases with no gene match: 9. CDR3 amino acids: CASRPAGTGHGYTF. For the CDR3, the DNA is TGTGCCAGCAGGCCAGCCGGGACAGGCCATGGCTACACCTTC.

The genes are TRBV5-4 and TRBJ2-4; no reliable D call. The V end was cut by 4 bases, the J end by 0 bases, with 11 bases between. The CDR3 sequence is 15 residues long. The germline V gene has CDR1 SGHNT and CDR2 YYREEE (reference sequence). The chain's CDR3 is CASSPGSIAKNIQYF. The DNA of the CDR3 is TGTGCCAGCAGCCCTGGCAGTATAGCCAAAAACATTCAGTACTTC.